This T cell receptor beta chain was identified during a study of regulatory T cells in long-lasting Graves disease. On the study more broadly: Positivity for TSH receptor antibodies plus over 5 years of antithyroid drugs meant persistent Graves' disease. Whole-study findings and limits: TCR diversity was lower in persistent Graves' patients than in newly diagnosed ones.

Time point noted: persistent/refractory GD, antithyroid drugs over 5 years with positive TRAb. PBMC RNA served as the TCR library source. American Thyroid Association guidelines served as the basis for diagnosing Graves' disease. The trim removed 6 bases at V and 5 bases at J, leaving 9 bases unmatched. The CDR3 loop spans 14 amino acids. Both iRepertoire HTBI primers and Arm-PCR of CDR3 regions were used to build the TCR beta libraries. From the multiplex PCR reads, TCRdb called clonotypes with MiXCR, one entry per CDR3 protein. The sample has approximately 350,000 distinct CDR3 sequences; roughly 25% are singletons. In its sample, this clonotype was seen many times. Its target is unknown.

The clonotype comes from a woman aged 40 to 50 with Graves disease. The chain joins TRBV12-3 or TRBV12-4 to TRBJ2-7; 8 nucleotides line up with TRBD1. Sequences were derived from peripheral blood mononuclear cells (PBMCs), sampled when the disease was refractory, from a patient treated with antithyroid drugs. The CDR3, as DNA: TGTGCCAGCAGACACCGGGACAGGCCAAACGAGCAGTACTTC. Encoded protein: CASRHRDRPNEQYF.